This T cell receptor beta chain appears in the sequencing data of a study of blood T cell repertoires in COVID-19. The V and J ends lost 6 bases and 6 bases respectively, with 12 bases between them. CDR3 length equals 12 residues. CDR1 SNHLY and CDR2 FYNNEI come from the germline V gene. The repertoire was sequenced with immunoSEQ multiplex PCR; TCRdb's copy has only in-frame clones and lacks some. Found here are about 210,000 clones, about 83% of them singletons; the top ten hold 5% to 7%. The sequence came from a man between 40 and 49 years old with acute COVID-19. Sequenced: PBMCs or T cells enriched from blood (not recorded which). The chain recombines TRBV2 with TRBJ2-7; D perhaps matches TRBD2 (5 bases). CDR3 region: CASSGNVGEQYF. The CDR3, as DNA: TGTGCCAGCAGCGGGAATGTCGGCGAGCAGTACTTC.